This T cell receptor beta chain was recorded in a study of CD8+ T cells in alopecia areata. Study information: Treated patients were dosed with oral tofacitinib, taking 5 to 10 mg twice daily.

Sequencing used cDNA as its template, made by extracting RNA and reverse transcribing it. Sequencing used immunoSEQ multiplex PCR; TCRdb keeps in-frame clones, though not all of them. The table records roughly 150,000 clones, over 80% of them present only once. Trimming took 3 bases from V and 7 from J, leaving 13 bases between them. This CDR3 has 14 residues. Germline lookup yields CDR1 SGHVS and CDR2 FQNEAQ. The starting material was CD8+ T cells sorted from blood, obtained at week 0. The chain uses TRBV7-8 and TRBJ1-5; weak D call: TRBD1 (6 bases). The source of this sequence is a human donor with alopecia areata. CDR3 protein: CASSFGTGKQPQHF. The CDR3 DNA reads TGTGCCAGCAGCTTTGGCACAGGGAAACAGCCCCAGCATTTT.